The T cell receptor (beta chain) under discussion was sequenced for a study of cytomegalovirus exposure and HLA in healthy donors. At the level of the study: A prior analysis found roughly 100 million unique TCR beta sequences from 150 million to 200 million T cells.

Study results and caveats: The authors listed approximately 160 TCR beta chains as cytomegalovirus-associated. Rare TCR sequences predominated, though certain public TCRs were found in many donors.

Vbeta (60) and Jbeta (13) primers were used in the PCR. Profiled with immunoSEQ multiplex PCR; TCRdb holds only in-frame clones, not every one. The sample holds approximately 93,000 clones. As concerns this clone: Its antigen is not identified.

The sample taken for sequencing was PBMCs. This TCR came from a woman aged 25 to 39 in good health and CMV-seronegative.

The CDR3 DNA reads TGTGCCAGTAAACGGGACATAAACTATGGCTACACCTTC. This encodes CASKRDINYGYTF. The chain recombines TRBV19 with TRBJ1-2, with D possibly matching TRBD1 (6 bases). Germline-derived CDR1 and CDR2 are LNHDA and SQIVND (reference sequence). This CDR3 has 13 residues. With 7 bases removed from V and 2 bases from J, the gap between germline ends came to 11 bases.